One and the same sample provided the 25 T cell receptor beta chains below, sequenced in a study of blood T cell repertoires in COVID-19. Only in-frame clones appear in the TCRdb table, and some are missing; sequencing was by immunoSEQ multiplex PCR. This sample yields some 250,000 clones, of which more than 75% are seen a single time; 0.75% to 1% belongs to the top ten. The specimen sequenced was peripheral blood. Receptors originate from a woman aged 40-49 years who had recovered from COVID-19.

The gene calls are TRBV11-3 and TRBJ1-1; possibly TRBD1 for D (6 bases). V was pared by 5 bases and J by 0 bases, with 16 bases between. CDR3 length: 16 residues. Germline CDR1 is SGHNT and CDR2 is YENEEA. The CDR3 region is CASSPSRGKMNTEAFF. CDR3 coding DNA: TGTGCCAGCAGCCCCTCGAGGGGGAAAATGAACACTGAAGCTTTCTTT.

The rearrangement joins TRBV28 to TRBJ1-5; tentative D call: TRBD1 (6 bases). CDR3 size: 14 residues. Germline V gene sequence: CDR1 MDHEN, CDR2 SYDVKM. Trimming stripped 5 bases from V and 7 bases from J, with 15 bases between. In DNA, the CDR3 is TGTGCCAGCAGTCCCTCGACAGGCCGGCAGCCCCAGCATTTT. It translates to CASSPSTGRQPQHF.

This chain uses TRBV5-6 with TRBJ1-4; perhaps TRBD1 as D (6 bases). V was clipped by 1 base and J by 8 bases, with 12 bases between them. CDR1 is SGHDT and CDR2 is YYEEEE in the germline V gene. CDR3 length: 14 residues. The CDR3: CASSLPGAEEKLFF. The CDR3, as DNA: TGTGCCAGCAGCTTGCCAGGGGCGGAGGAAAAACTGTTTTTT.

J is TRBJ1-1 and V is TRBV5-1, with TRBD1 identical over 8 bases. This CDR3 is built from 15 residues. Per the germline V gene, CDR1 is SGHRS and CDR2 is YFSETQ. The V and J ends lost 4 bases and 9 bases, in that order; junction bases with no gene match: 14. The CDR3 reads CASSLSTGGSGKAFF. CDR3 in DNA: TGCGCCAGCAGCCTAAGTACAGGGGGAAGCGGGAAAGCTTTCTTT.

The chain combines TRBV19 with TRBJ2-3; 8 bases line up with TRBD2. The J segment lost 0 bases and the V segment lost 0 bases, leaving 11 bases of the junction unmatched. The germline gives CDR1 LNHDA, CDR2 SQIVND (reference sequence). This CDR3 has 19 residues. This CDR3 reads CASSIDRSGASGSTDTQYF. In DNA form, the CDR3 reads TGTGCCAGTAGTATAGATCGGTCGGGTGCTAGCGGGAGCACAGATACGCAGTATTTT.

The chain carries TRBV18 and TRBJ1-6; no reliable D call. Germline V CDR1 and CDR2: KGHSH, LQKENI. V was cut by 4 bases and J by 5 bases, with 9 bases left in between. This CDR3 region has 14 residues. The CDR3 reads CASSHSNDNSPLHF. The CDR3 region has the DNA TGTGCCAGCTCACACAGCAACGATAATTCACCCCTCCACTTT. Full variable domain (outside the CDR3, taken from reference TRBV18 and TRBJ1-6): NAGVMQNPRHLVRRRGQEARLRCSPMKGHSHVYWYRQLPEEGLKFMVYLQKENIIDESGMPKERFSAEFPKEGPSILRIQQVVRGDSAAYFCASSHSNDNSPLHFGNGTRLTVT.

The chain couples TRBV18 to TRBJ1-4; D might be TRBD1 (5 bases). V dropped 3 bases and J dropped 3 bases, with 14 bases sitting between them. Germline V gives CDR1 KGHSH, CDR2 LQKENI. This CDR3 is 16 amino acids long. CDR3 nucleotide sequence: TGTGCCAGCTCACCCCTGCCGGCAGGGTCTAATGAAAAACTGTTTTTT. It codes for CASSPLPAGSNEKLFF.

The V call is TRBV29-1, the J call TRBJ2-5; maybe TRBD1 (5 bases). Germline CDR1 reads SQVTM; CDR2 reads ANQGSEA. The CDR3 contains 11 residues. V shed 4 bases and J shed 7 bases, with 10 bases lying between them. The CDR3 loop reads CSVGGTGTQYF. CDR3 DNA sequence: TGCAGCGTTGGGGGCACGGGGACCCAGTACTTC.

The rearrangement links TRBV19 to TRBJ1-2, with 8 positions matching TRBD1. Germline values: CDR1 LNHDA, CDR2 SQIVND (reference sequence). With V trimmed by 6 bases and J by 6 bases, 18 bases remained unmatched. The CDR3 is 17 residues long. For the CDR3, the DNA is TGTGCCAGTAGGTCCAGGGGGCGGAGGGACCGAGGGGATGGCTACACCTTC. It encodes CASRSRGRRDRGDGYTF. Variable domain in full (rest from reference TRBV19 and TRBJ1-2): DGGITQSPKYLFRKEGQNVTLSCEQNLNHDAMYWYRQDPGQGLRLIYYSQIVNDFQKGDIAEGYSVSREKKESFPLTVTSAQKNPTAFYLCASRSRGRRDRGDGYTFGSGTRLTVV.

This clone was seen just once. The chain recombines TRBV7-2 with TRBJ1-6, with TRBD1 as a possible D gene (6 bases). The V gene's germline CDR1 is SGHTA and CDR2 FQGNSA. CDR3 length: 14 amino acids. The V end was cut by 1 base, the J end by 9 bases, with 10 bases between. The CDR3 bases are TGTGCCAGCAGCTTAGGCAGGGGTGGTTCACCCCTCCACTTT. This codes for CASSLGRGGSPLHF.

This sequence joins TRBV30 and TRBJ1-1; weak D call: TRBD1 (6 bases). The CDR3 spans 14 residues. CDR1 and CDR2 from the germline V gene are GTSNPN and SVGIG (reference sequence). V lost 5 bases, J lost 0 bases, and 13 bases lay in between. CDR3: CAWDHGDMNTEAFF. The CDR3 DNA reads as TGTGCCTGGGACCACGGGGACATGAACACTGAAGCTTTCTTT.

The chain recombines TRBV19 with TRBJ1-3, with 10 nucleotides matching TRBD1. The CDR3 has 16 residues. V was pared by 7 bases and J by 4 bases, with 10 bases of the junction left unmatched. The germline CDR1 and CDR2 sequences are LNHDA and SQIVND (reference sequence). DNA of the CDR3: TGTGCCAGTATGGGGAGACAGGGGGCAGGAGGAAACACCATATATTTT. Amino acid sequence: CASMGRQGAGGNTIYF.

The gene calls are TRBV6-2 or TRBV6-3 and TRBJ2-1, with 7 bases matching TRBD2. Per germline, CDR1 MNHEY and CDR2 SVGEGT. CDR3 size: 18 residues. V dropped 6 bases and J dropped 4; count of bases not matched to a gene: 18. The chain's CDR3 is CASSHPRYLAEGYNEQFF. Written as DNA, the CDR3 is TGTGCCAGCAGCCACCCTAGGTATCTAGCGGAGGGGTACAATGAGCAGTTCTTC.

The gene calls are TRBV19 and TRBJ2-5; 8 bases agree with TRBD2. The CDR3 consists of 15 residues. Trimming at V came to 5 bases and at J to 5 bases, leaving 10 bases not matched to a gene. CDR1 is LNHDA, CDR2 SQIVND, per germline (reference sequence). The DNA of the CDR3 is TGTGCCAGTAGTGATTCAGCGGGAGTGACGGAGACCCAGTACTTC. It encodes CASSDSAGVTETQYF.

The V call is TRBV25-1, the J call TRBJ1-1, with D maybe TRBD1 (5 bases). Germline CDR1 and CDR2: MGHDK and SYGVNS. The CDR3 is 13 residues long. Trimming removed 4 bases at V and 6 bases at J, with 12 bases between. The CDR3 reads CASSGNTGSEAFF. The CDR3 nucleotides read TGTGCCAGCAGTGGAAATACAGGTTCTGAAGCTTTCTTT.

CDR3 loop: CASSMEAGGAGYTF. The CDR3 nucleotides read TGTGCCAGTAGTATGGAGGCAGGAGGAGCTGGCTACACCTTC. The rearrangement joins TRBV19 to TRBJ1-2; D is ambiguous. The CDR3 has 14 residues. V lost 3 bases and J lost 7, with 15 bases in between. Germline V gives CDR1 LNHDA, CDR2 SQIVND (reference sequence).

This clone showed up just once. The J gene is TRBJ2-5, the V gene TRBV6-5; possibly TRBD2 for D (6 bases). The germline V gene encodes CDR1 MNHEY and CDR2 SVGAGI. The CDR3 covers 11 residues. V was clipped by 2 bases and J by 13 bases, with 11 bases between them. The CDR3 loop is CASSYGGRRYF. CDR3 DNA: TGTGCCAGCAGTTACGGGGGGAGGAGGTACTTC.

V is TRBV27 and J is TRBJ2-3; perhaps TRBD1 as D (5 bases). The V end was cut by 1 base, the J end by 0 bases, with 11 bases between. This CDR3 is built from 16 residues. The germline V gene has CDR1 MNHEY and CDR2 SMNVEV (reference sequence). The CDR3, as DNA: TGTGCCAGCAGTTTATGGGGCTCCCCTAGCACAGATACGCAGTATTTT. Its translation is CASSLWGSPSTDTQYF.

The chain combines TRBV7-9 with TRBJ2-5; TRBD2 matches at 8 bases. This CDR3 contains 17 residues. With 1 base clipped from V and 2 bases from J, the junction kept 9 bases outside the gene matches. Germline V gives CDR1 SEHNR, CDR2 FQNEAQ (reference sequence). The CDR3 region has the DNA TGTGCCAGCAGCTTAGAGGGGACTAGGTGGGGGCAAGAGACCCAGTACTTC. Translating gives CASSLEGTRWGQETQYF.

This clone was found once. This chain links TRBV18 with TRBJ1-4; TRBD1 matches at 7 bases. The CDR3 length is 14 residues. Germline-derived CDR1 and CDR2 are KGHSH and LQKENI. With 1 base clipped from V and 8 bases from J, the junction kept 4 bases outside the gene matches. The CDR3 protein is CASSPRTGPEKLFF. In DNA form, the CDR3 reads TGTGCCAGCTCACCACGGACAGGACCCGAAAAACTGTTTTTT.

This sequence joins TRBV5-1 and TRBJ2-3; possible D gene TRBD1, 5 bases. The V gene's germline CDR1 is SGHRS and CDR2 YFSETQ. The CDR3 spans 13 residues. Trimming stripped 0 bases from V and 11 bases from J, with 13 bases between. The CDR3 sequence is CASSLVGDSVQYF. DNA of the CDR3: TGCGCCAGCAGCTTGGTTGGCGACAGCGTGCAGTATTTT.

The chain has TRBV7-8 and TRBJ2-7; D possibly corresponds to TRBD2 (6 bases). CDR1 and CDR2 (germline): SGHVS, FQNEAQ. Deletions cut 4 bases from V and 3 bases from J, with 19 bases between. The CDR3 covers 16 residues. CDR3 nucleotides: TGTGCCAGCAGCTACCGTACCGGGACTGGAGTCTACGAGCAGTACTTC. Encoded protein: CASSYRTGTGVYEQYF.

The chain is built from TRBV6-5 and TRBJ2-2; D might be TRBD1 (5 bases). The germline CDR1 and CDR2 sequences are MNHEY and SVGAGI. This CDR3 spans 15 amino acids. V lost 6 bases and J lost 0, with 11 bases in between. The CDR3 DNA reads TGTGCCAGCAGCCCCGACAGCCCGAACACCGGGGAGCTGTTTTTT. It yields the protein CASSPDSPNTGELFF.

The V gene is TRBV4-3, the J gene TRBJ1-3; perhaps TRBD1 as D (6 bases). The CDR3 sequence is 14 residues long. Per germline, CDR1 LGHNA and CDR2 YSLEER. V lost 3 bases and J lost 4, with 10 bases in between. The CDR3 region has the DNA TGCGCCAGCAGCCACCTCACAGGGGGAAACACCATATATTTT. Its protein is CASSHLTGGNTIYF.

This clone showed up just once. The chain is built from TRBV4-3 and TRBJ2-7; TRBD2 matches at 8 bases. The CDR3 contains 15 residues. Germline-derived CDR1 and CDR2 are LGHNA and YSLEER. The J segment lost 6 bases and the V segment lost 2 bases, leaving 9 bases of the junction unmatched. The CDR3 sequence is CASSQTGGREAEQYF. The CDR3 bases are TGCGCCAGCAGCCAAACCGGGGGGCGGGAGGCCGAGCAGTACTTC.